This T cell receptor beta chain was sequenced during a study of blood T cell repertoires in COVID-19. Overall study context: PBMCs, B-cell-depleted T cells, or T cells provided the cDNA or gDNA that made up the material.

Assay used: immunoSEQ multiplex PCR; TCRdb lists only in-frame clones, some missing. This table holds fewer than 200,000 clones, 86% found once. This CDR3 is 14 amino acids long. Germline V gene data show CDR1 as MNHEY and CDR2 as SVGAGI. Trimming cost V 8 bases and J 5 bases; bases outside gene matches: 7. Sequenced sample: peripheral blood. The chain employs TRBV6-5 and TRBJ2-3; 10 bases map to TRBD1. The source is a man aged 45-65 years with active or convalescent COVID-19. The CDR3 DNA reads as TGTGCCAGCCGGGACAGGGGTGGTGTAGATACGCAGTATTTT. It encodes CASRDRGGVDTQYF.